The 20 T cell receptor beta chains below were found in one sample sequenced in a study of blood T cells in healthy people across ages. The use of a sample-barcoded 5' primer and a J-beta primer mix characterized a second PCR of about 6 to 12 cycles. TCRdb re-called the 5' RACE reads with MiXCR, one entry per CDR3 protein. The sample includes more than 750,000 distinct CDR3 sequences, about 27% of them seen just once. This sample was also put to use in a study of T cells of mothers and their children.

Sequenced input: blood. All receptors come from a woman aged 40 to 50 in good health.

This clonotype came up a few times. As DNA, the CDR3 is TGCAGTGCTAGAGAGACAGTAGGGGGAACGGAGCCCCAGCATTTT. Its protein is CSARETVGGTEPQHF. J is TRBJ1-5 and V is TRBV20-1, with D possibly TRBD1 on 6 matching bases. The CDR3 has 15 amino acids. Germline V CDR1 and CDR2: DFQATT, SNEGSKA (reference sequence). V was trimmed by 0 bases and J by 8 bases, leaving 17 bases between them.

V and J are TRBV29-1 and TRBJ1-2, with 7 bases identical to TRBD1. Germline V CDR1 and CDR2: SQVTM, ANQGSEA. This CDR3 is 13 amino acids long. The trim removed 0 bases at V and 5 bases at J, leaving 3 bases unmatched. The CDR3 region is CSVEEGTAYGYTF. The CDR3 DNA reads TGCAGCGTTGAAGAGGGGACAGCGTATGGCTACACCTTC.

There are many counts of this clonotype. Mismatch with germline at one junction end may stem from a read error. The rearrangement joins TRBV5-1 to TRBJ2-3; D ambiguous. This CDR3 spans 13 amino acids. CDR1 is SGHRS and CDR2 is YFSETQ in the germline V gene. The CDR3 DNA sequence: TGTGCCAGCAGCTTAGGCACACCAGATACGCAGTATTTT. As protein: CASSLGTPDTQYF. Full variable domain (rest looked up from reference TRBV5-1 and TRBJ2-3): KAGVTQTPRYLIKTRGQQVTLSCSPISGHRSVSWYQQTPGQGLQFLFEYFSETQRNKGNFPGRFSGRQFSNSRSEMNVSTLELGDSALYLCASSLGTPDTQYFGPGTRLTVL.

This clonotype was observed a single time. The J gene is TRBJ2-2, the V gene TRBV20-1, with 12 bases fitting TRBD2. This CDR3 contains 15 residues. The germline V gene has CDR1 DFQATT and CDR2 SNEGSKA (reference sequence). J was trimmed by 9 bases and V by 0 bases; bases with no gene match: 5. The CDR3 region has the DNA TGCAGTGCTAGAGACGCTAGCGGGGGGGGCCGGGAGCTGTTTTTT. Protein: CSARDASGGGRELFF.

This clonotype was seen ten or more times. The J gene is TRBJ2-1, the V gene TRBV20-1; 15 bases map to TRBD2. The CDR3 totals 15 residues. The junction had 9 bases not matched to a gene; V was cut back by 6 bases and J by 9 bases. The germline V gene has CDR1 DFQATT and CDR2 SNEGSKA (reference sequence). The CDR3 is CSAHGLAGGRSEQFF. CDR3 nucleotide sequence: TGCAGTGCCCATGGACTAGCGGGGGGGCGGAGTGAGCAGTTCTTC.

J is TRBJ2-3 and V is TRBV10-3; 7 nucleotides agree with TRBD1. V was clipped by 4 bases and J by 9 bases; unmatched bases: 10. The CDR3 runs 14 residues. The germline gives CDR1 ENHRY, CDR2 SYGVKD. The CDR3 sequence is CAISGSDRASTQYF. CDR3 bases: TGTGCCATCAGTGGATCCGACAGGGCGTCCACGCAGTATTTT.

The V and J genes are TRBV7-2 and TRBJ2-3; D possibly uses TRBD1 or TRBD2 (6 bases each). Germline values: CDR1 SGHTA, CDR2 FQGNSA. CDR3 length: 15 residues. Trimming pared 5 bases from V and 3 bases from J, leaving 15 bases between. CDR3 sequence reads: CASSKRLGGTDTQYF. The CDR3 DNA follows: TGTGCCAGCAGCAAAAGACTAGGGGGTACAGATACGCAGTATTTT. Full variable domain (missing parts from reference TRBV7-2 and TRBJ2-3): GAGVSQSPSNKVTEKGKDVELRCDPISGHTALYWYRQSLGQGLEFLIYFQGNSAPDKSGLPSDRFSAERTGGSVSTLTIQRTQQEDSAVYLCASSKRLGGTDTQYFGPGTRLTVL.

This clonotype was recorded a few times. The chain is built from TRBV5-5 and TRBJ2-5; 8 positions agree with TRBD1. V was pared by 3 bases and J by 1 base, with 5 bases of the junction left unmatched. The germline V gene encodes CDR1 SGHKS and CDR2 YYEKEE (reference sequence). This CDR3 comprises 15 residues. In nucleotides, the CDR3 is TGTGCCAGCAGCTCCCTGGACAGGGCCCAAGAGACCCAGTACTTC. Translation: CASSSLDRAQETQYF.

This clonotype came up many times. This sequence joins TRBV5-5 and TRBJ2-5; tentatively, D is TRBD1 (6 bases). The CDR3 has 13 amino acids. Germline V lookup: CDR1 SGHKS, CDR2 YYEKEE (reference sequence). V dropped 8 bases and J dropped 5 bases, with 16 bases sitting between them. The CDR3 spells CASLQGMWETQYF. In DNA form, the CDR3 reads TGTGCCAGTTTACAGGGTATGTGGGAGACCCAGTACTTC.

CDR3 loop: CASSLLAGGPSDTQYF. CDR3 sequence (DNA): TGTGCCAGCAGTCTTCTAGCGGGAGGGCCGTCAGATACGCAGTATTTT. J is TRBJ2-3 and V is TRBV12-3 or TRBV12-4, with 12 bases identical to TRBD2. Trimming at V came to 5 bases and at J to 4 bases, leaving 7 bases not matched to a gene. The CDR3 consists of 16 residues.

The chain uses TRBV20-1 and TRBJ2-5, with D unclear. Germline values: CDR1 DFQATT, CDR2 SNEGSKA (reference sequence). This CDR3 has 19 residues. The V and J ends lost 4 bases and 0 bases respectively, with 27 bases between them. Written as DNA, the CDR3 is TGCAGTGCTACAAGGCTCCTCCTCGGGCGAGAGTTTTACCAAGAGACCCAGTACTTC. Translating it yields CSATRLLLGREFYQETQYF.

The chain uses TRBV7-8 and TRBJ1-5; D is possibly TRBD1 (6 bases). The CDR3 runs to 14 residues. The germline V gene has CDR1 SGHVS and CDR2 FQNEAQ. Trimming shortened V by 3 bases and J by 5 bases, and 11 bases separated the two germline ends. In DNA form, the CDR3 reads TGTGCCAGCAGCTTCGGGGGCAAGCATCAGCCCCAGCATTTT. Its translation: CASSFGGKHQPQHF.

This clonotype was detected many times. The V gene is TRBV28, the J gene TRBJ2-7; no firm D call. The CDR3 is 13 amino acids. V lost 7 bases to trimming and J lost 7 bases, with 17 bases between them. Germline V lookup: CDR1 MDHEN, CDR2 SYDVKM. CDR3 amino acids: CASTSGARWEQYF. CDR3 coding DNA: TGTGCCAGCACCTCGGGCGCCCGCTGGGAGCAGTACTTC. Drawing the rest from reference TRBV28 and TRBJ2-7, the complete variable domain is DVKVTQSSRYLVKRTGEKVFLECVQDMDHENMFWYRQDPGLGLRLIYFSYDVKMKEKGDIPEGYSVSREKKERFSLILESASTNQTSMYLCASTSGARWEQYFGPGTRLTVT.

This clonotype was seen only a few times. The J gene is TRBJ2-2, the V gene TRBV6-2 or TRBV6-3; D gene uncertain. This CDR3 is 12 amino acids long. Trimming stripped 2 bases from V and 8 bases from J, with 6 bases between. Looked up from germline, CDR1 is MNHEY and CDR2 is SVGEGT. CDR3 residues: CASSYTSGELFF. The CDR3 bases are TGTGCCAGCAGTTACACCTCAGGGGAGCTGTTTTTT.

The table lists this clonotype with many counts. The chain has TRBV6-5 and TRBJ2-1, with D perhaps assigned TRBD1 or TRBD2 (5 bases each). The V end was cut by 6 bases, the J end by 0 bases, with 12 bases between. The CDR3 has 15 amino acids. The germline V gene encodes CDR1 MNHEY and CDR2 SVGAGI. CDR3 loop: CASSLRGSSYNEQFF. CDR3 DNA sequence: TGTGCCAGCAGCTTACGGGGCAGCTCCTACAATGAGCAGTTCTTC.

This clonotype was recorded a few times. This sequence joins TRBV7-2 and TRBJ1-3, with D maybe TRBD1 (6 bases). Germline values: CDR1 SGHTA, CDR2 FQGNSA. This CDR3 has 17 amino acids. V lost 5 bases and J lost 0, with 17 bases in between. The CDR3 coding sequence is TGTGCCAGCAGCCCTCAACGACAGGCGAGCTCTGGAAACACCATATATTTT. Protein: CASSPQRQASSGNTIYF.

Only a few counts were recorded for this clonotype. The chain employs TRBV28 and TRBJ2-7; 8 positions agree with TRBD2. Trimming cost V 6 bases and J 0 bases; bases outside gene matches: 13. Germline V gene data show CDR1 as MDHEN and CDR2 as SYDVKM. The CDR3 has 17 amino acids. This CDR3 is CASRVRTSGRLSYEQYF. The CDR3 nucleotides read TGTGCCAGCAGAGTCCGCACTAGCGGCCGACTCTCCTACGAGCAGTACTTC.

This rearrangement joins TRBV5-1 to TRBJ1-1, with D hard to call. Germline CDR1 and CDR2: SGHRS and YFSETQ. V was trimmed by 2 bases and J by 5 bases, leaving 10 bases between them. This CDR3 is built from 13 residues. CDR3 in amino acids: CASSFDWWTEAFF. CDR3 coding DNA: TGCGCCAGCAGCTTCGACTGGTGGACTGAAGCTTTCTTT.

At least ten counts were recorded for this clonotype. The V call is TRBV5-1, the J call TRBJ2-7; the match to TRBD1 covers 8 bases. The CDR3 has 14 residues. The ends lost 2 bases at V and 3 bases at J; junction bases unmatched: 4. Germline loops: CDR1 SGHRS, CDR2 YFSETQ. CDR3 coding DNA: TGCGCCAGCAGCTTCTCGGGACAGGTCTACGAGCAGTACTTC. This sequence encodes CASSFSGQVYEQYF.

The rearrangement links TRBV20-1 to TRBJ2-5; 8 nucleotides line up with TRBD1. CDR1 is DFQATT and CDR2 is SNEGSKA in the germline V gene (reference sequence). After removal of 8 bases from V and 5 bases from J, the junction contained 7 bases not matched to a gene. The CDR3 totals 12 residues. This CDR3 reads CSWKDRVETQYF. The CDR3 nucleotides read TGCAGTTGGAAGGACAGGGTGGAGACCCAGTACTTC.